Following are 17 T cell receptor beta chains from one sample sequenced in a study of T cells in narcolepsy. TCRdb's table, derived via immunoSEQ multiplex PCR, lists solely in-frame clones and lacks some. Here the sample spans some 33,000 clones, 85% to 90% being singletons. The sample comprised CD45RA- memory CD4+ T cells from PBMCs. The receptors come from a human donor with narcolepsy.

This chain joins TRBV12-5 and TRBJ1-2; D is undetermined. Trimming pared 3 bases from V and 2 bases from J, leaving 10 bases between. The CDR3 contains 14 residues. Germline-derived CDR1 and CDR2 are LGHNT and FRNRAP. In nucleotides, the CDR3 is TGTGCTAGTGGTTTAGTTCCCGGAAACTATGGCTACACCTTC. Residues: CASGLVPGNYGYTF.

The chain combines TRBV5-6 with TRBJ1-1; possibly TRBD1 for D (5 bases). Germline V CDR1 and CDR2: SGHDT, YYEEEE. V lost 0 bases, J lost 0 bases, and 6 bases lay in between. The CDR3 is 14 residues long. The CDR3 loop reads CASSLGGMNTEAFF. The CDR3 coding sequence is TGTGCCAGCAGCTTGGGGGGCATGAACACTGAAGCTTTCTTT.

This clone was seen only once. The rearrangement joins TRBV11-2 to TRBJ1-1, with no clear D. The CDR3 runs 13 residues. Germline V gene lookup returns CDR1 SGHAT and CDR2 FQNNGV. The germline V and J ends were trimmed by 5 bases and 0 bases, with 7 bases remaining between them. This CDR3 reads CASSVTVNTEAFF. The DNA of the CDR3 is TGTGCCAGCAGCGTGACGGTGAACACTGAAGCTTTCTTT.

This rearrangement joins TRBV30 to TRBJ2-1, with D perhaps being TRBD1 or TRBD2 (5 bases each). Germline V gene data show CDR1 as GTSNPN and CDR2 as SVGIG (reference sequence). The ends were cut back, 4 bases at V and 12 bases at J, with 13 bases in the middle. The CDR3 covers 11 residues. DNA for the CDR3: TGTGCCTGGACCACCGGGACCAGGCAGTTCTTC. Its translation is CAWTTGTRQFF.

This chain links TRBV7-3 with TRBJ2-3, with 14 bases aligning to TRBD2. CDR1 and CDR2 from the germline V gene are SGHTA and FQGTGA. This CDR3 is 18 amino acids long. The J segment lost 5 bases and the V segment lost 3 bases, leaving 10 bases of the junction unmatched. The CDR3 loop reads CASSFSQPGLAGVDTQYF. CDR3 coding DNA: TGTGCCAGCAGCTTTTCGCAGCCGGGACTAGCGGGGGTAGATACGCAGTATTTT. The variable domain in full, completed from reference TRBV7-3 and TRBJ2-3, reads GAGVSQTPSNKVTEKGKYVELRCDPISGHTALYWYRQSLGQGPEFLIYFQGTGAADDSGLPNDRFFAVRPEGSVSTLKIQRTERGDSAVYLCASSFSQPGLAGVDTQYFGPGTRLTVL.

This clone was detected once. This sequence joins TRBV27 and TRBJ2-1, with 7 nucleotides matching TRBD2. After removal of 11 bases from V and 4 bases from J, the junction contained 5 bases not matched to a gene. Germline V gene lookup returns CDR1 MNHEY and CDR2 SMNVEV (reference sequence). The CDR3 loop spans 12 amino acids. The CDR3: CAAGRGYNEQFF. The DNA of the CDR3 is TGTGCCGCAGGGAGGGGTTACAATGAGCAGTTCTTC.

The sample holds a few counts of this clone. This chain joins TRBV6-5 and TRBJ1-1; 7 bases are a match to TRBD1. J gave up 11 bases and V 4 bases, and 13 bases lay outside the gene matches. This CDR3 has 14 residues. Germline V gene lookup returns CDR1 MNHEY and CDR2 SVGAGI. The CDR3 protein is CASSSYREGGGAFF. The CDR3 DNA sequence: TGTGCCAGCAGTTCGTATCGAGAAGGGGGCGGTGCTTTCTTT.

The V gene is TRBV28, the J gene TRBJ1-2; D not resolved. V was pared by 10 bases and J by 2 bases, with 8 bases between. This CDR3 is built from 11 residues. Germline V gene sequence: CDR1 MDHEN, CDR2 SYDVKM. The DNA for the CDR3 is TGTGCCACCGACGGGAACTATGGCTACACCTTC. Protein: CATDGNYGYTF.

This chain links TRBV7-6 with TRBJ1-3, with D hard to call. In germline, CDR1 is SGHVS, CDR2 FNYEAQ. V was shortened by 5 bases and J by 11 bases, with 19 bases between the two germline ends. The CDR3 totals 14 residues. In DNA form, the CDR3 reads TGTGCCAGCAGCGAAGCCCCGCTCGCCCTCCCCATATATTTT. Its translation is CASSEAPLALPIYF. The full variable domain, rest sourced from reference TRBV7-6 and TRBJ1-3, is GAGVSQSPRYKVTKRGQDVALRCDPISGHVSLYWYRQALGQGPEFLTYFNYEAQQDKSGLPNDRFSAERPEGSISTLTIQRTEQRDSAMYRCASSEAPLALPIYFGEGSWLTVV.

The chain links TRBV2 to TRBJ2-1; D may be TRBD2 (5 bases). CDR3 length: 17 amino acids. Germline V CDR1 and CDR2: SNHLY, FYNNEI. The ends were cut back, 5 bases at V and 5 bases at J, with 22 bases in the middle. The CDR3 sequence is CASSFGGLAGFNNEQFF. The CDR3 bases are TGTGCCAGCAGTTTTGGCGGGCTAGCTGGGTTCAACAATGAGCAGTTCTTC.

This chain links TRBV5-1 with TRBJ2-4; the match to TRBD1 covers 8 bases. CDR3 length: 14 amino acids. The V gene end was trimmed by 4 bases and the J gene end by 2 bases; junction bases not matched to a gene: 2. Germline V lookup: CDR1 SGHRS, CDR2 YFSETQ. For the CDR3, the DNA is TGCGCCAGCAGCGCAGGGGGCACCAAAAACATTCAGTACTTC. Translating it yields CASSAGGTKNIQYF.

The chain carries TRBV12-1 and TRBJ2-1; the DNA was not compared with TRBD1, the D call given in the table. TRBV12-1 is shown as a pseudogene. CDR3 size: 15 residues. CDR3 bases: TGTGCCAGCAGCAACATTAGACAGAGATACAATGAGCAGTTCTTC. Translated, it gives CASSNIRQRYNEQFF.

This chain connects TRBV5-1 to TRBJ2-2; tentative D call: TRBD1 (6 bases). The CDR3 has 14 residues. Germline V gene lookup returns CDR1 SGHRS and CDR2 YFSETQ. The V end was cut by 9 bases, the J end by 2 bases, with 14 bases between. CDR3: CATTQGSNTGELFF. DNA of the CDR3: TGCGCCACCACTCAGGGGAGCAACACCGGGGAGCTGTTTTTT.

V and J are TRBV7-2 and TRBJ1-4; D uncertain. The CDR3 length is 15 residues. V was pared by 1 base and J by 6 bases, with 12 bases between. Germline CDR1 and CDR2: SGHTA and FQGNSA. The CDR3 sequence is CASSLEAGAYEKLFF. The CDR3, as DNA: TGTGCCAGCAGCTTAGAAGCAGGAGCGTATGAAAAACTGTTTTTT.

A single count supports this clone. This chain joins TRBV19 and TRBJ2-7; perhaps TRBD2 as D (6 bases). This CDR3 contains 11 residues. In germline, CDR1 is LNHDA, CDR2 SQIVND (reference sequence). V gave up 5 bases and J gave up 4 bases, with 6 bases separating them. The CDR3 region has the DNA TGTGCCAGTAGTGCGGGGTACGAGCAGTACTTC. This codes for CASSAGYEQYF. The full variable domain, in which reference TRBV19 and TRBJ2-7 provide the parts outside the CDR3, is DGGITQSPKYLFRKEGQNVTLSCEQNLNHDAMYWYRQDPGQGLRLIYYSQIVNDFQKGDIAEGYSVSREKKESFPLTVTSAQKNPTAFYLCASSAGYEQYFGPGTRLTVT.

The rearrangement uses TRBV6-5 and TRBJ1-5, with D hard to call. Germline CDR1 reads MNHEY; CDR2 reads SVGAGI. V dropped 5 bases and J dropped 6 bases, with 14 bases sitting between them. CDR3 size: 14 residues. CDR3 loop: CASSTGEGTQPQHF. The CDR3 DNA is TGTGCCAGCAGTACCGGTGAGGGAACTCAGCCCCAGCATTTT.

CDR3 in amino acids: CASSADSTYQPQHF. CDR3 in DNA: TGTGCCAGCAGCGCCGACAGTACCTATCAGCCCCAGCATTTT. The chain combines TRBV7-2 with TRBJ1-5, with a possible D match to TRBD1 (5 bases). This CDR3 spans 14 amino acids. V was cut by 5 bases and J by 5 bases, with 13 bases left in between. CDR1 and CDR2 from the germline V gene are SGHTA and FQGNSA.